This T cell receptor (beta chain) was found in a study of T cell repertoires in cytomegalovirus infection. Study information: Signatures in public TCR beta sequences pointed to both CMV infection and matching HLA type.

The CDR3 covers 16 residues. CDR1 and CDR2 (germline): SGHRS, YFSETQ. The J segment lost 5 bases and the V segment lost 2 bases, leaving 10 bases of the junction unmatched. This clonotype was found a few times. Each CDR3 protein gets one entry after TCRdb re-called the reads with MiXCR. The sample holds around 270,000 distinct CDR3 sequences, approximately 9.2% seen once. This TCR was sampled from a human donor in good health (CMV status not recorded). Some clones in this sample may be carry-over from other donors' samples. Sequenced: PBMCs. The V and J genes are TRBV5-1 and TRBJ2-5, with 9 positions matching TRBD2. The CDR3 DNA sequence: TGCGCCAGCAGCTTCGCGGCGGGGGGGCCGTCGGAGACCCAGTACTTC. Its translation: CASSFAAGGPSETQYF.